These 20 T cell receptor beta chains share one sample of origin, sequenced in a study of T-cell memory formation after mild COVID-19. TCRdb itself ran the 5' RACE reads through MiXCR, one entry per CDR3 protein. The sample shows about 350,000 distinct CDR3 sequences, about 20% of them seen only once. Sequenced sample: PBMCs or a T cell subset sorted from them (not recorded which). The origin of the receptors is a man aged 18 to 29 who had mild COVID-19 (a few samples of this study predate the infection). Cell type and time point are not known.

The chain recombines TRBV6-2 or TRBV6-3 with TRBJ1-1; D unresolved. The CDR3 is made up of 11 amino acids. The germline V gene encodes CDR1 MNHEY and CDR2 SVGEGT. V lost 5 bases and J lost 6, with 7 bases in between. In nucleotides, the CDR3 is TGTGCCAGCAGTCGACAAGCTGAAGCTTTCTTT. Protein sequence: CASSRQAEAFF.

The chain recombines TRBV7-2 with TRBJ2-5, with TRBD2 identical over 7 bases. CDR1 SGHTA and CDR2 FQGNSA come from the germline V gene. Trimming at V came to 5 bases and at J to 2 bases, leaving 5 bases not matched to a gene. This CDR3 is built from 14 residues. The CDR3 spells CASSGGRVQETQYF. DNA for the CDR3: TGTGCCAGCAGCGGGGGGAGGGTTCAAGAGACCCAGTACTTC. Based on the CDR3 plus reference TRBV7-2 and TRBJ2-5, the full variable domain is GAGVSQSPSNKVTEKGKDVELRCDPISGHTALYWYRQSLGQGLEFLIYFQGNSAPDKSGLPSDRFSAERTGGSVSTLTIQRTQQEDSAVYLCASSGGRVQETQYFGPGTRLLVL.

Many counts were recorded for this clonotype. The V and J genes are TRBV7-9 and TRBJ1-1; D gene uncertain. Germline V lookup: CDR1 SEHNR, CDR2 FQNEAQ (reference sequence). There are 13 residues in the CDR3. V was shortened by 1 base and J by 4 bases, with 7 bases between the two germline ends. CDR3 nucleotides: TGTGCCAGCAGCTTAGGGGAGGGCACTGAAGCTTTCTTT. It specifies CASSLGEGTEAFF. The whole variable domain, filled in from reference TRBV7-9 and TRBJ1-1, reads DTGVSQNPRHKITKRGQNVTFRCDPISEHNRLYWYRQTLGQGPEFLTYFQNEAQLEKSRLLSDRFSAERPKGSFSTLEIQRTEQGDSAMYLCASSLGEGTEAFFGQGTRLTVV.

CDR3 DNA: TGTGCCACCAGCAGAGATTTAGGGTCCACTGAAGCTTTCTTT. Its protein product is CATSRDLGSTEAFF. The chain joins TRBV15 to TRBJ1-1; the D is unclear. The CDR3 contains 14 residues. The V gene lost 0 bases and the J gene lost 4 bases, with 9 bases spanning the gap. Per germline, CDR1 LNHNV and CDR2 YYDKDF (reference sequence).

The rearrangement links TRBV6-6 to TRBJ2-7, with 7 bases fitting TRBD2. The CDR3 spans 15 residues. The V segment lost 1 base and the J segment 2 bases; nucleotides outside the gene matches: 5. Germline CDR1 is MNHNY and CDR2 is SVGAGI (reference sequence). The CDR3 DNA follows: TGTGCCAGCAGTTACTTGGGAGGGGTTCCCTACGAGCAGTACTTC. Protein product: CASSYLGGVPYEQYF.

The sample holds many counts of this clonotype. The V and J genes are TRBV5-1 and TRBJ2-3, with D uncertain. From germline, CDR1 is SGHRS and CDR2 YFSETQ. V lost 0 bases, J lost 6 bases, and 11 bases lay in between. This CDR3 region has 14 residues. The CDR3 loop is CASSLGMAPDTQYF. The CDR3 region has the DNA TGCGCCAGCAGCTTGGGGATGGCGCCGGATACGCAGTATTTT.

This chain uses TRBV12-3 or TRBV12-4 with TRBJ2-1; 7 bases match TRBD1. The CDR3 totals 11 residues. With V trimmed by 7 bases and J by 10 bases, 4 bases remained unmatched. The CDR3 reads CASTPGQEQFF. CDR3 nucleotides: TGTGCCAGCACCCCGGGACAGGAGCAGTTCTTC.

Only a few counts were recorded for this clonotype. The chain carries TRBV12-3 or TRBV12-4 and TRBJ1-1; perhaps TRBD1 as D (5 bases). The CDR3 sequence is 13 residues long. The V and J ends lost 2 bases and 4 bases respectively, with 8 bases between them. CDR3 sequence reads: CASSLWGVTEAFF. DNA of the CDR3: TGTGCCAGCAGTTTATGGGGGGTCACTGAAGCTTTCTTT.

The table lists this clonotype with many counts. This chain uses TRBV12-3 or TRBV12-4 with TRBJ2-7, with D tentatively TRBD1 (5 bases). The germline V and J ends were trimmed by 5 bases and 5 bases, with 19 bases remaining between them. There are 15 residues in the CDR3. Here the CDR3 reads CASSAARAGVDEQYV. For the CDR3, the DNA is TGTGCCAGCAGTGCCGCCAGGGCTGGGGTGGACGAGCAGTACGTC.

In its sample, this clonotype was seen a few times. The J gene is TRBJ2-2, the V gene TRBV7-7, with D possibly TRBD1 on 6 matching bases. Trimming cost V 4 bases and J 0 bases, with 15 bases left between them. The CDR3 contains 17 residues. From germline, CDR1 is SSHAT and CDR2 FNYEAQ (reference sequence). DNA of the CDR3: TGTGCCAGCAGCTCCTGGACAGCTGGAACGAACACCGGGGAGCTGTTTTTT. It specifies CASSSWTAGTNTGELFF.

The chain is built from TRBV5-1 and TRBJ2-5; D unclear. In germline, CDR1 is SGHRS, CDR2 YFSETQ. The CDR3 loop spans 16 amino acids. Between the trimmed V and J ends, which lost 0 bases and 7 bases, there was a span of 19 bases. The CDR3 sequence is CASSLAESLGPRTQYF. In DNA, the CDR3 is TGCGCCAGCAGCTTGGCGGAGTCGCTGGGCCCAAGGACCCAGTACTTC.

This clonotype has a handful of counts. V and J are TRBV20-1 and TRBJ2-3, with TRBD1 matching 9 bases. CDR3 length: 14 residues. The V and J ends lost 6 bases and 4 bases, in that order; junction bases with no gene match: 8. Germline CDR1 is DFQATT and CDR2 is SNEGSKA (reference sequence). The CDR3 is CSAERDRVSDTQYF. In DNA form, the CDR3 reads TGCAGTGCCGAGAGGGACAGGGTGTCAGATACGCAGTATTTT.

This clonotype turned up a few times. This chain joins TRBV29-1 and TRBJ1-2; D call uncertain. The V and J ends lost 2 bases and 5 bases respectively, with 18 bases between them. Germline V gene sequence: CDR1 SQVTM, CDR2 ANQGSEA. The CDR3 is made up of 15 amino acids. As DNA, the CDR3 is TGCAGCGTTGAAACTGGAGGGCAGCTGAGGTATGGCTACACCTTC. Translation: CSVETGGQLRYGYTF.

This clonotype was seen only a few times. The chain carries TRBV27 and TRBJ2-1; D gene unclear. Germline V gene sequence: CDR1 MNHEY, CDR2 SMNVEV (reference sequence). The CDR3 totals 14 residues. V was pared by 7 bases and J by 0 bases, with 10 bases between. The CDR3: CASMGFSSYNEQFF. The CDR3 DNA is TGTGCCAGCATGGGGTTTAGCTCCTACAATGAGCAGTTCTTC.

This clonotype has a handful of counts. In DNA form, the CDR3 reads TGTGCCAGCAGCCCTACAGGGGGGTTCTACAATGAGCAGTTCTTC. This sequence encodes CASSPTGGFYNEQFF. This rearrangement joins TRBV7-9 to TRBJ2-1, with TRBD1 matching 8 bases. Germline trimming cut 5 bases from V and 3 bases from J; bases unmatched to any gene: 6. The V gene's germline CDR1 is SEHNR and CDR2 FQNEAQ (reference sequence). This CDR3 comprises 15 residues.

This clonotype was counted a few times. The chain has TRBV12-5 and TRBJ2-1, with 10 bases matching TRBD1. The CDR3 sequence is 16 residues long. Germline CDR1 reads LGHNT; CDR2 reads FRNRAP. With V trimmed by 4 bases and J by 9 bases, 12 bases remained unmatched. CDR3 loop: CASGWVGTGDLVEQFF. CDR3 nucleotides: TGTGCTAGTGGTTGGGTGGGGACAGGGGATTTGGTTGAGCAGTTCTTC.

This chain connects TRBV12-3 or TRBV12-4 to TRBJ1-5; possible D gene TRBD1, 5 bases. CDR3 length: 15 amino acids. V was shortened by 2 bases and J by 3 bases, with 11 bases between the two germline ends. DNA of the CDR3: TGTGCCAGCAGTTTATGGCAGGGAAACAATCAGCCCCAGCATTTT. Encoded protein: CASSLWQGNNQPQHF.

This clonotype was seen many times. The J gene is TRBJ1-4, the V gene TRBV6-5; D is uncertain. Germline-derived CDR1 and CDR2 are MNHEY and SVGAGI. This CDR3 has 14 residues. V dropped 0 bases and J dropped 7 bases, with 9 bases sitting between them. The chain's CDR3 is CASSYSQTREKLFF. CDR3 in DNA: TGTGCCAGCAGTTACTCACAGACGCGTGAAAAACTGTTTTTT.

The J gene is TRBJ2-7, the V gene TRBV6-1, with D unclear. Germline CDR1 reads MNHNS; CDR2 reads SASEGT. V lost 1 base and J lost 2, with 12 bases in between. The CDR3 runs 15 residues. This CDR3 reads CASSEGAGPAYEQYV. CDR3 DNA sequence: TGTGCCAGCAGTGAAGGGGCAGGCCCAGCCTACGAGCAGTACGTC.

This clonotype was seen only a few times. The CDR3 region is CATPKVNREGTGELFF. The CDR3, as DNA: TGCGCCACCCCCAAAGTGAACAGGGAGGGCACCGGGGAGCTGTTTTTT. The chain links TRBV10-2 to TRBJ2-2, with TRBD2 as a possible D gene (7 bases). V gave up 10 bases and J gave up 4 bases, with 22 bases separating them. Germline values: CDR1 WSHSY, CDR2 SAAADI. This CDR3 has 16 residues.